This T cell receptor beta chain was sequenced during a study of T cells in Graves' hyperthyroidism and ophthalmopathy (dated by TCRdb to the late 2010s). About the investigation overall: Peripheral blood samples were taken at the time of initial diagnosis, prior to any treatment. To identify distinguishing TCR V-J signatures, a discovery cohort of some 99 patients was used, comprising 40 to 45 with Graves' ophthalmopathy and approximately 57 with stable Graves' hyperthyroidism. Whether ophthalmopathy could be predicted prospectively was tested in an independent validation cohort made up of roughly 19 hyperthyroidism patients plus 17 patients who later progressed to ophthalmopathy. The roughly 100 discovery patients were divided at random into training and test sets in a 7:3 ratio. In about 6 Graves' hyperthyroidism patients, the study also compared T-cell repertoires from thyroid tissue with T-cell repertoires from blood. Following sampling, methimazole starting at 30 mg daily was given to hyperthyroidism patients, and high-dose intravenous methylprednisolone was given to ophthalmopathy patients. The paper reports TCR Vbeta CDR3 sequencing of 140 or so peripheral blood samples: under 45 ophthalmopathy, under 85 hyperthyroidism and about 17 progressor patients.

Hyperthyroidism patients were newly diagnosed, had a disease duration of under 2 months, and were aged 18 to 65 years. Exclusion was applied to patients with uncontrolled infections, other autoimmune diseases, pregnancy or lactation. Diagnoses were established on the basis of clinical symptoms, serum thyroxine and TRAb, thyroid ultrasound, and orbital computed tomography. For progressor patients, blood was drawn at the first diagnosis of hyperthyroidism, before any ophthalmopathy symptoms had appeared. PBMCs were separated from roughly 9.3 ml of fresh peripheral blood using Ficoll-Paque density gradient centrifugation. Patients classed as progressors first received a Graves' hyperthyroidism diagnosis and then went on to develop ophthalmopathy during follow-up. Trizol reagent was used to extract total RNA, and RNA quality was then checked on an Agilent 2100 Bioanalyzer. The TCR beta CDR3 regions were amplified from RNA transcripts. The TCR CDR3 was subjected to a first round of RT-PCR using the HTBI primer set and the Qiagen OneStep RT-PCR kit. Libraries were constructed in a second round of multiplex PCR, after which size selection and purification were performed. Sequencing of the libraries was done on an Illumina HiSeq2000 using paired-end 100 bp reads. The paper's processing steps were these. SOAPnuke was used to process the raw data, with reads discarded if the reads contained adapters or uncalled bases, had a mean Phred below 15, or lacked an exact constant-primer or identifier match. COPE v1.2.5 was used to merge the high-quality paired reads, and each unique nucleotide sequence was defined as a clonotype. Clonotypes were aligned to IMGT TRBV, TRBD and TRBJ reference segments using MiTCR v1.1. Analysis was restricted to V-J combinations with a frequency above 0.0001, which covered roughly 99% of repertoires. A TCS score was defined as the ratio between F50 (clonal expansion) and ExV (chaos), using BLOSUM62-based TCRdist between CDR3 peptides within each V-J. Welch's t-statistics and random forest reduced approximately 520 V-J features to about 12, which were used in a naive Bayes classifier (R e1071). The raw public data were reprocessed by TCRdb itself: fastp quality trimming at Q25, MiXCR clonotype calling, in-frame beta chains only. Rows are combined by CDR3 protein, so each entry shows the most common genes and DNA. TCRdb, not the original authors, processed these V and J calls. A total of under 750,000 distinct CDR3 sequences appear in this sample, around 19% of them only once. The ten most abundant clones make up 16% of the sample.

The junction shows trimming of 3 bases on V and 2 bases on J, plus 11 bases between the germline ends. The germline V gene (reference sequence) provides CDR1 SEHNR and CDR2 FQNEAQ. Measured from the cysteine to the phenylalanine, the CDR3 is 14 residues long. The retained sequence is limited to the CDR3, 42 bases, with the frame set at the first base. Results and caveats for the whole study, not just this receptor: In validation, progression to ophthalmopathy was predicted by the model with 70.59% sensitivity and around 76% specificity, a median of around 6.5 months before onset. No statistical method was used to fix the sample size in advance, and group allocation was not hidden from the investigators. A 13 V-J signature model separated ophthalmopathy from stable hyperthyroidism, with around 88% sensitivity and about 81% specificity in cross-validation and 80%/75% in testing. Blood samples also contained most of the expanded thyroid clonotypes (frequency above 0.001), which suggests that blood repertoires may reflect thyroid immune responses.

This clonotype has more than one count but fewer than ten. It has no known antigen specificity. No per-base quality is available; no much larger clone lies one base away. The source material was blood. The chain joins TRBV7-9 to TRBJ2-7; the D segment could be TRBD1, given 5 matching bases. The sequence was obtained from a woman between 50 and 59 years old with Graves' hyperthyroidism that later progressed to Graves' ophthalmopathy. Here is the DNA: TGTGCCAGCAGCTTCCGACAGACACCCTACGAGCAGTACTTC. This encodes CASSFRQTPYEQYF.